Listed here are 6 T cell receptor beta chains from one sample, sequenced in a study of blood T cells in healthy people across ages. It was with a sample-barcoded 5' primer and a J-beta primer mix that a second PCR of about 6 to 12 cycles was run. TCRdb passed the 5' RACE reads through MiXCR, listing each CDR3 protein once. The sample includes over 600,000 distinct CDR3 sequences, roughly three fifths of them seen just once. Sample: blood. The receptor set was obtained from a man between 35 and 55 years old in good health.

The CDR3 region is CASSLGGGTGYGYTF. The CDR3 DNA sequence: TGTGCCAGCAGCTTAGGTGGGGGGACAGGCTATGGCTACACCTTC. The chain employs TRBV7-2 and TRBJ1-2; 8 bases match TRBD1. Looked up from germline, CDR1 is SGHTA and CDR2 is FQGNSA. This CDR3 comprises 15 residues. V shed 1 base and J 4 bases; nucleotides not matched to a gene: 5.

The V call is TRBV5-1, the J call TRBJ2-5, with 15 bases lining up with TRBD2. The CDR3 runs 16 residues. Per germline, CDR1 SGHRS and CDR2 YFSETQ. The V and J ends lost 4 bases and 6 bases, in that order; junction bases with no gene match: 7. CDR3 protein: CASSLGLAGGVKTQYF. For the CDR3, the DNA is TGCGCCAGCAGCCTGGGACTAGCGGGGGGAGTGAAGACCCAGTACTTC.

This rearrangement joins TRBV7-9 to TRBJ2-1; D is possibly TRBD1 (6 bases). Germline V gene sequence: CDR1 SEHNR, CDR2 FQNEAQ (reference sequence). The V end lost 6 bases, the J end lost 5 bases, and 8 bases lay between the germline ends. CDR3 length: 12 amino acids. CDR3 residues: CASRGQNNEQFF. The CDR3 DNA is TGTGCCAGCAGGGGACAAAACAATGAGCAGTTCTTC.

The rearrangement uses TRBV10-3 and TRBJ2-1; 7 nucleotides match TRBD2. CDR1 and CDR2 (germline): ENHRY, SYGVKD. Trimming cost V 3 bases and J 6 bases; bases outside gene matches: 8. This CDR3 region has 15 residues. CDR3 in amino acids: CAISDPGGAFNEQFF. The DNA for the CDR3 is TGTGCCATCAGTGACCCGGGAGGAGCGTTCAATGAGCAGTTCTTC.

This chain uses TRBV29-1 with TRBJ2-7, with D perhaps matching TRBD1 (6 bases). From germline, CDR1 is SQVTM and CDR2 ANQGSEA. This CDR3 is 16 amino acids long. Trimming took 4 bases from V and 6 from J, leaving 25 bases between them. The CDR3 here is CSVGRGRGTLGSEQYF. The CDR3 bases are TGCAGCGTTGGCCGGGGCAGGGGAACATTGGGCAGCGAGCAGTACTTC.

This chain uses TRBV5-5 with TRBJ1-1; D might be TRBD1 (5 bases). Germline V gives CDR1 SGHKS, CDR2 YYEKEE (reference sequence). This CDR3 has 14 amino acids. Trimming took off 1 base at V and 3 bases at J, with 10 bases between the two ends. This chain's CDR3 is CASSLIEGYTEAFF. In nucleotides, the CDR3 is TGTGCCAGCAGCTTGATAGAGGGGTACACTGAAGCTTTCTTT.